The present T cell receptor (beta chain) was sequenced within a study of control samples from healthy donors and cancer patients. Trimming took off 3 bases at V and 3 bases at J, with 9 bases between the two ends. Per the germline V gene, CDR1 is SGDLS and CDR2 is YYNGEE. The CDR3 is 14 residues long. Sequenced by immunoSEQ multiplex PCR; TCRdb stores in-frame clones only, minus some. This table has 140,000 to 150,000 clones, over 85% appearing once. The sequence was obtained from a man between 18 and 35 years old in good health. The sequencing sample was made of blood. The V call is TRBV9, the J call TRBJ2-2; either TRBD1 or TRBD2 may fit D (5 bases each). CDR3 sequence reads: CASSAGTHTGELFF. The CDR3 bases are TGTGCCAGCAGCGCCGGGACCCACACCGGGGAGCTGTTTTTT.